The 24 T cell receptor beta chains reported below all come from one sample, sequenced in a study of T cell clonality in common variable immunodeficiency. Measured with immunoSEQ multiplex PCR; TCRdb has only the in-frame clones, and not every one. Sampling found 25,000 to 30,000 clones, none seen once. The study, taken as a whole, reports: Fewer deletions and N-nucleotide insertions were reportedly seen in common variable immunodeficiency TCR beta sequences.

No antigen is known for these receptors. The sequenced sample consisted of peripheral blood mononuclear cells. The receptors originated from a human donor with common variable immunodeficiency.

This clone showed up just a few times. Sequencing ends 3 residues short of the CDR3 end; the germline J gene provides the rest. V gene TRBV29-1 combines with J gene TRBJ2-7, with 8 bases aligning to TRBD1. Germline CDR1 is SQVTM and CDR2 is ANQGSEA. With 5 bases clipped from V and 6 bases from J, the junction kept 9 bases outside the gene matches. The CDR3 loop spans 13 amino acids. CDR3 residues: CSVRQGRGSEQYF. The sequenced part of the CDR3 DNA is TGCAGCGTTCGACAGGGGCGCGGCAGCGAG.

Worth noting for this clone: The read finishes 3 residues shy of the CDR3 end, and the germline J gene is used to complete it. The chain carries TRBV18 and TRBJ1-2; 9 bases line up with TRBD1. The V gene end was trimmed by 0 bases and the J gene end by 1 base; junction bases not matched to a gene: 6. The germline V gene has CDR1 KGHSH and CDR2 LQKENI. CDR3 length: 17 residues. The CDR3 bases that were read are TGTGCCAGCTCACCACCCCGCCCGGGACAGGGTAACTATGGC. It codes for CASSPPRPGQGNYG. The whole CDR3 sequence is CASSPPRPGQGNYGYTF. Full variable domain (rest looked up from reference TRBV18 and TRBJ1-2): NAGVMQNPRHLVRRRGQEARLRCSPMKGHSHVYWYRQLPEEGLKFMVYLQKENIIDESGMPKERFSAEFPKEGPSILRIQQVVRGDSAAYFCASSPPRPGQGNYGYTFGSGTRLTVV.

This clone occurred many times. The read finishes 3 residues shy of the CDR3 end, and the germline J gene is used to complete it. V usage is TRBV2 and J usage is TRBJ1-1, with TRBD1 matching over 7 bases. The ends lost 6 bases at V and 7 bases at J; junction bases unmatched: 8. The V gene's germline CDR1 is SNHLY and CDR2 FYNNEI. The CDR3 runs to 13 residues. The DNA read from the CDR3 is TGTGCCAGCAGAGGAGGGACAGAAAGTGAA. Its translation: CASRGGTESE. The whole CDR3 protein is CASRGGTESEAFF.

This clone was seen repeatedly, ten times or more. Sequencing ends 3 residues short of the CDR3 end; the germline J gene provides the rest. This chain joins TRBV5-1 and TRBJ2-2; 8 bases align to TRBD1. Germline trimming cut 0 bases from V and 5 bases from J; bases unmatched to any gene: 9. This CDR3 comprises 17 residues. From germline, CDR1 is SGHRS and CDR2 YFSETQ. The covered CDR3 bases are TGCGCCAGCAGCTTGGGGGCTCCCGGGACAGGTACCGGGGAG. Amino acid sequence: CASSLGAPGTGTGE. The entire CDR3 protein is CASSLGAPGTGTGELFF. Filled out from reference TRBV5-1 and TRBJ2-2, the complete variable domain reads KAGVTQTPRYLIKTRGQQVTLSCSPISGHRSVSWYQQTPGQGLQFLFEYFSETQRNKGNFPGRFSGRQFSNSRSEMNVSTLELGDSALYLCASSLGAPGTGTGELFFGEGSRLTVL.

This clone appeared many times. The read gets to within 3 residues of the CDR3 end, and the germline J gene fills in the rest. The V gene is TRBV28, the J gene TRBJ2-3; TRBD2 matches at 13 bases. The CDR3 has 16 residues. V lost 4 bases, J lost 3 bases, and 4 bases stayed unmatched. Germline CDR1 reads MDHEN; CDR2 reads SYDVKM. This CDR3 reads CASSSRTSGSTDTQYF. CDR3 DNA, as far as it was read: TGTGCCAGCAGTTCCCGGACTAGCGGGAGTACAGATACG.

In this sample, this clone turned up a few times. Coverage ceases 3 residues before the CDR3 finishes, and the germline J gene fills in the end. The chain is built from TRBV2 and TRBJ2-5, with 7 positions matching TRBD1. CDR1 is SNHLY and CDR2 is FYNNEI in the germline V gene. The CDR3 runs 14 residues. Losses at the gene ends were 3 bases for V and 4 bases for J; bases not matched to a gene: 5. The CDR3 here is CASSDSGGRETQYF. The CDR3 DNA, read in part, is TGTGCCAGCAGTGACTCAGGGGGAAGAGAGACC.

This clone showed up many times. Read data end 3 residues before the CDR3 end; the end is taken from the germline J gene. The chain is built from TRBV19 and TRBJ2-3; 7 positions match TRBD2. Germline V gene sequence: CDR1 LNHDA, CDR2 SQIVND (reference sequence). The CDR3 loop spans 14 amino acids. V trimming: 3 bases; J trimming: 2 bases; junction bases outside the gene matches: 2. The DNA read from the CDR3 is TGTGCCAGTAGTATCCAGCGGGACACAGATACG. Translation: CASSIQRDTDT. The whole CDR3 protein is CASSIQRDTDTQYF.

This clone was seen more than once but under ten times. The CDR3 end falls 3 residues outside the read, so it is completed with the germline J gene. This chain links TRBV7-8 with TRBJ2-3; D possibly corresponds to TRBD1 (6 bases). V lost 1 base, J lost 1 base, and 6 bases lay in between. This CDR3 has 14 amino acids. Per the germline V gene, CDR1 is SGHVS and CDR2 is FQNEAQ. The CDR3 here is CASSLDRGTDTQYF. The part of the CDR3 DNA that was read is TGTGCCAGCAGCTTAGACAGGGGCACAGATACG. Using reference TRBV7-8 and TRBJ2-3 for the parts outside the CDR3, the full variable domain is GAGVSQSPRYKVAKRGQDVALRCDPISGHVSLFWYQQALGQGPEFLTYFQNEAQLDKSGLPSDRFFAERPEGSVSTLKIQRTQQEDSAVYLCASSLDRGTDTQYFGPGTRLTVL.

A note on this clone: Coverage ceases 3 residues before the CDR3 finishes, and the germline J gene fills in the end. The genes are TRBV19 and TRBJ1-1, with D perhaps matching TRBD1 (6 bases). The ends were cut back, 7 bases at V and 2 bases at J, with 20 bases in the middle. The CDR3 covers 16 residues. Germline-derived CDR1 and CDR2 are LNHDA and SQIVND (reference sequence). This chain's CDR3 is CASTRGRGNRNTEAFF. The DNA read from the CDR3 is TGTGCCAGTACCCGGGGCAGGGGAAATCGAAACACTGAA. The entire variable domain, with the rest obtained from reference TRBV19 and TRBJ1-1, is as follows: DGGITQSPKYLFRKEGQNVTLSCEQNLNHDAMYWYRQDPGQGLRLIYYSQIVNDFQKGDIAEGYSVSREKKESFPLTVTSAQKNPTAFYLCASTRGRGNRNTEAFFGQGTRLTVV.

This clone was counted between two and nine times. The CDR3 extends 3 residues past the end of the read, so its final part is completed from the germline J gene. This rearrangement joins TRBV13 to TRBJ1-6; D not certain. Trimming cost V 5 bases and J 0 bases, with 8 bases left between them. CDR1 and CDR2 (germline): PRHDT, FYEKMQ (reference sequence). This CDR3 has 15 amino acids. The CDR3 reads CASSLQSSYNSPLHF. The DNA read from the CDR3 is TGTGCCAGCAGCCTCCAGAGCTCCTATAATTCACCC.

This clone occurred many times. The read stops 3 residues short of the end of the CDR3; the missing end is completed from the germline J gene. The chain combines TRBV7-8 with TRBJ1-2; 8 nucleotides line up with TRBD1. Germline V gene sequence: CDR1 SGHVS, CDR2 FQNEAQ. This CDR3 comprises 14 residues. V trimming: 5 bases; J trimming: 7 bases; junction bases outside the gene matches: 9. The CDR3 here is CASSPQTGDGGYTF. Incomplete CDR3 DNA: TGTGCCAGCAGCCCCCAGACAGGGGATGGTGGC.

The sample holds a few counts of this clone. The DNA ends 3 residues before the CDR3 does, and the rest of the CDR3 is filled in from the germline J gene. V and J are TRBV6-1 and TRBJ1-2; 10 positions match TRBD1. Per germline, CDR1 MNHNS and CDR2 SASEGT. The CDR3 covers 17 residues. With V trimmed by 2 bases and J by 5 bases, 11 bases remained unmatched. The CDR3 region is CASSERPGQGYFYGYTF. The CDR3 bases that were read are TGTGCCAGCAGTGAAAGACCGGGACAGGGGTACTTTTATGGC.

Details on this clone: Read data end 3 residues before the CDR3 end; the end is taken from the germline J gene. The rearrangement joins TRBV5-1 to TRBJ2-1; D remains ambiguous. Germline CDR1 and CDR2: SGHRS and YFSETQ. Trimming stripped 0 bases from V and 0 bases from J, with 16 bases between. The CDR3 is made up of 18 amino acids. The sequenced CDR3 bases are TGCGCCAGCAGCTTGGACCCCTTAATGGGCAGCTCCTACAATGAG. This gives the protein CASSLDPLMGSSYNE. The whole CDR3 is CASSLDPLMGSSYNEQFF.

Of note for this clone: The read is 3 residues too short to cover the CDR3 end, so that end is filled in from the germline J gene. This chain connects TRBV7-9 to TRBJ1-6; 9 nucleotides match TRBD1. V lost 6 bases and J lost 7; bases outside the gene matches: 4. Germline V gives CDR1 SEHNR, CDR2 FQNEAQ (reference sequence). CDR3 length: 14 residues. The CDR3 here is CASRSGTGNSPLHF. The DNA read from the CDR3 is TGTGCCAGCAGGTCCGGGACAGGGAATTCACCC.

About this clone itself: The CDR3 end falls 3 residues outside the read, so it is completed with the germline J gene. This chain uses TRBV19 with TRBJ1-1; D might be TRBD1 (6 bases). V dropped 3 bases and J dropped 5 bases, with 16 bases sitting between them. CDR1 is LNHDA, CDR2 SQIVND, per germline (reference sequence). This CDR3 region has 15 residues. This chain's CDR3 is CASSISGRGGTEAFF. CDR3 DNA, as far as it was read: TGTGCCAGTAGTATTTCGGGCAGGGGAGGGACTGAA.

The sample holds a few counts of this clone. The read falls 3 residues short of the CDR3 end, and the missing part is taken from the germline J gene. This chain joins TRBV19 and TRBJ2-1; tentatively, D is TRBD1 (6 bases). With 6 bases removed from V and 3 bases from J, the gap between germline ends came to 9 bases. Germline values: CDR1 LNHDA, CDR2 SQIVND (reference sequence). The CDR3 totals 13 residues. CDR3 amino acids: CASREGVYNEQFF. Incomplete CDR3 DNA: TGTGCCAGTAGAGAGGGGGTCTACAATGAG.

With respect to this clone: The read terminates 3 residues ahead of where the CDR3 ends, so the germline J gene completes it. This same CDR3 is encoded by further DNA sequences in the sample. V is TRBV5-1 and J is TRBJ2-7; D gene unclear. The germline V and J ends were trimmed by 0 bases and 0 bases, with 7 bases remaining between them. Germline CDR1 and CDR2: SGHRS and YFSETQ. CDR3 length: 14 amino acids. The sequenced CDR3 bases are TGCGCCAGCAGCTTGGCCGGGTCCTCCTACGAG. This sequence encodes CASSLAGSSYE. The whole CDR3 sequence is CASSLAGSSYEQYF.

This clone has a count of ten or more. Read coverage stops 3 residues before the CDR3 terminus; the germline J gene supplies the remainder. V and J are TRBV2 and TRBJ2-3; 10 bases align to TRBD2. The V gene end was trimmed by 6 bases and the J gene end by 5 bases; junction bases not matched to a gene: 5. Germline V gives CDR1 SNHLY, CDR2 FYNNEI. The CDR3 consists of 14 residues. The CDR3 region is CASSLAGVLDTQYF. Partial CDR3 DNA: TGTGCCAGCAGCCTAGCGGGAGTTTTAGATACG.

This clone was picked up a small number of times. Coverage ceases 3 residues before the CDR3 finishes, and the germline J gene fills in the end. The rearrangement uses TRBV7-2 and TRBJ2-6, with D perhaps TRBD2 (6 bases). The CDR3 is made up of 15 amino acids. Per the germline V gene, CDR1 is SGHTA and CDR2 is FQGNSA. Trimming removed 4 bases from V and 2 bases from J, with 9 bases in between. The CDR3 reads CASSSGLPGANVLTF. CDR3 DNA, as far as it was read: TGTGCCAGCAGCTCGGGACTTCCTGGGGCCAACGTC.

There are a few counts of this clone. The CDR3 goes on 3 residues after the read ends, and that part is filled in from the germline J gene. The chain couples TRBV19 to TRBJ2-2; D is perhaps TRBD1 (6 bases). Looked up from germline, CDR1 is LNHDA and CDR2 is SQIVND (reference sequence). Trimming pared 1 base from V and 6 bases from J, leaving 18 bases between. The CDR3 runs to 17 residues. The CDR3 bases that were read are TGTGCCAGTAGTATAGGGGGACATACCGGCGGCGCCGGGGAG. It is translated as CASSIGGHTGGAGE. The whole CDR3 protein is CASSIGGHTGGAGELFF.

This clone was recorded at least ten times. The CDR3 end lies 3 residues beyond the end of the read and is filled in from the germline J gene. The chain uses TRBV2 and TRBJ2-3, with D maybe TRBD1 (6 bases). The CDR3 loop spans 15 amino acids. V lost 3 bases and J 1 base, leaving 11 bases between the germline ends. The V gene's germline CDR1 is SNHLY and CDR2 FYNNEI. CDR3 DNA (partial): TGTGCCAGCAGTGACAGGGGAATCGGCACAGATACG. Protein: CASSDRGIGTDT. The whole CDR3 sequence is CASSDRGIGTDTQYF.

CDR3 in amino acids: CASSTYLTDTQYF. The sequenced CDR3 bases are TGTGCCAGCAGCACCTATCTAACAGATACG. The V gene is TRBV11-2, the J gene TRBJ2-3; D not certain. The read comes to an end 3 residues before the CDR3 does, leaving the germline J gene to fill in the end. Germline V gene sequence: CDR1 SGHAT, CDR2 FQNNGV. V dropped 5 bases and J dropped 3 bases, with 9 bases sitting between them. This CDR3 comprises 13 residues.

This clone was counted at least ten times. The read ends 3 residues shy of where the CDR3 ends; the end is completed using the germline J gene. The chain has TRBV29-1 and TRBJ1-4, with a tentative D call TRBD1 (6 bases). Trimming cost V 6 bases and J 4 bases, with 18 bases left between them. The CDR3 extends over 15 amino acids. Germline CDR1 reads SQVTM; CDR2 reads ANQGSEA. The CDR3 DNA, read in part, is TGCAGCGTGTCTGCCGGGACATCGTTTAATGAAAAA. Its protein is CSVSAGTSFNEK. The complete CDR3 protein is CSVSAGTSFNEKLFF.

There are many counts of this clone. Incomplete CDR3 DNA: TGCAGTGCTGACCCGGGACTAACCTACAATGAG. Translated, it gives CSADPGLTYNE. The whole CDR3 is CSADPGLTYNEQFF. The rearrangement joins TRBV20-1 to TRBJ2-1; 7 bases agree with TRBD2. The read gets to within 3 residues of the CDR3 end, and the germline J gene fills in the rest. This CDR3 region has 14 residues. The ends lost 5 bases at V and 2 bases at J; junction bases unmatched: 6. Germline V gene lookup returns CDR1 DFQATT and CDR2 SNEGSKA (reference sequence).